This passage covers 8 T cell receptor beta chains from one sample sequenced in a study of blood T cell repertoires in COVID-19. Clones were read by immunoSEQ multiplex PCR, and TCRdb kept only the in-frame ones, dropping some. The table has 200,000 to 300,000 clones, 80% to 85% seen once. Sequencing input: peripheral blood. The receptors were sampled from a man in his 60s with acute or convalescent COVID-19.

The J gene is TRBJ2-5, the V gene TRBV19; 9 positions match TRBD2. CDR3 size: 13 residues. Germline V gives CDR1 LNHDA, CDR2 SQIVND (reference sequence). The trim removed 6 bases at V and 5 bases at J, leaving 4 bases unmatched. This CDR3 reads CASRASGIETQYF. CDR3 coding DNA: TGTGCCAGTAGGGCTAGCGGGATTGAGACCCAGTACTTC.

A few counts support this clone. V usage is TRBV18 and J usage is TRBJ1-5, with a possible D match to TRBD1 (6 bases). Germline lookup yields CDR1 KGHSH and CDR2 LQKENI. V was trimmed by 4 bases and J by 7 bases, leaving 26 bases between them. The CDR3 consists of 18 residues. The CDR3: CASSQSVPGGQGGQPQHF. CDR3 DNA: TGTGCCAGCTCACAATCCGTCCCCGGGGGGCAGGGTGGCCAGCCCCAGCATTTT.

The rearrangement uses TRBV7-8 and TRBJ2-1; D remains unclear. Deletions cut 3 bases from V and 5 bases from J, with 8 bases between. This CDR3 has 13 amino acids. Germline CDR1 reads SGHVS; CDR2 reads FQNEAQ. CDR3 nucleotide sequence: TGTGCCAGCAGCTTTCCTAGTAACAATGAGCAGTTCTTC. Protein product: CASSFPSNNEQFF.

The chain uses TRBV5-1 and TRBJ2-7; TRBD1 agrees at 7 bases. Germline V gene sequence: CDR1 SGHRS, CDR2 YFSETQ. V was clipped by 3 bases and J by 5 bases; unmatched bases: 14. The CDR3 spans 16 residues. CDR3 DNA: TGCGCCAGCAGCTCGGGAAGAATAGGGGGCCTGAACGAGCAGTACTTC. Translated, it gives CASSSGRIGGLNEQYF.

This clone was recorded a few times. The rearrangement uses TRBV23-1 and TRBJ1-1; possibly TRBD1 for D (5 bases). TRBV23-1 is given ORF status, its function remaining uncertain. V was trimmed by 6 bases and J by 6 bases, leaving 17 bases between them. The CDR3 is 14 residues long. CDR3 protein: CASRRIVGLPEAFF. CDR3 nucleotide sequence: TGCGCCAGCAGGAGGATTGTGGGGCTCCCTGAAGCTTTCTTT.

The chain employs TRBV27 and TRBJ1-1, with D perhaps TRBD1 (5 bases). From germline, CDR1 is MNHEY and CDR2 SMNVEV (reference sequence). CDR3 length equals 21 residues. The V and J ends lost 3 bases and 0 bases respectively, with 29 bases between them. The CDR3 spells CASSFGANAGHRSLLNTEAFF. The CDR3, as DNA: TGTGCCAGCAGTTTTGGGGCCAACGCAGGACACCGGAGTTTGCTGAACACTGAAGCTTTCTTT.

This chain uses TRBV10-3 with TRBJ2-7; D is perhaps TRBD1 (6 bases). V was trimmed by 3 bases and J by 2 bases, leaving 11 bases between them. This CDR3 is 14 amino acids long. Germline CDR1 is ENHRY and CDR2 is SYGVKD. CDR3 in amino acids: CAISELAGAYEQYF. CDR3 sequence (DNA): TGTGCCATCAGTGAACTGGCAGGGGCCTACGAGCAGTACTTC.

The chain employs TRBV6-5 and TRBJ2-5; weak D call: TRBD2 (7 bases). V lost 6 bases and J lost 2, with 10 bases in between. The germline V gene has CDR1 MNHEY and CDR2 SVGAGI. The CDR3 is 13 residues long. CDR3 in amino acids: CASRGGGQETQYF. In DNA form, the CDR3 reads TGTGCCAGCAGAGGGGGGGGGCAAGAGACCCAGTACTTC.